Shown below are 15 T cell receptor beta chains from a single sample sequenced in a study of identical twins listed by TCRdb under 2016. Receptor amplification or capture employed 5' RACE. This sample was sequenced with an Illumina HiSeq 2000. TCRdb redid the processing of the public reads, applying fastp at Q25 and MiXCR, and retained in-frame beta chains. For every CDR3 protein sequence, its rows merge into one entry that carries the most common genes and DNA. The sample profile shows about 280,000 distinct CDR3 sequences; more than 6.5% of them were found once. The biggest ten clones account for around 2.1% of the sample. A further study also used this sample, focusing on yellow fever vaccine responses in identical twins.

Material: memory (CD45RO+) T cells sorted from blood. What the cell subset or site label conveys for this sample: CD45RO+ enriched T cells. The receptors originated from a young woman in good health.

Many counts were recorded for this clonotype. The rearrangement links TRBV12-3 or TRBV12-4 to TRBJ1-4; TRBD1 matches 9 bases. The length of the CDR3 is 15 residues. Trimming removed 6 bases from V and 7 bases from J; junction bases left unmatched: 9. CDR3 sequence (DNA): TGTGCCAGCAGCCAGAACCGGGACAGGGCTGAAAAACTGTTTTTT. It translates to CASSQNRDRAEKLFF.

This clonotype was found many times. The DNA for the CDR3 is TGCAGTGCTATTCGTTTGGCAGGGAGGGCAGATACGCAGTATTTT. Protein: CSAIRLAGRADTQYF. This rearrangement joins TRBV20-1 to TRBJ2-3, with 7 bases aligning to TRBD2. CDR1 and CDR2 from the germline V gene are DFQATT and SNEGSKA (reference sequence). This CDR3 spans 15 amino acids. V trimming: 4 bases; J trimming: 4 bases; junction bases outside the gene matches: 11.

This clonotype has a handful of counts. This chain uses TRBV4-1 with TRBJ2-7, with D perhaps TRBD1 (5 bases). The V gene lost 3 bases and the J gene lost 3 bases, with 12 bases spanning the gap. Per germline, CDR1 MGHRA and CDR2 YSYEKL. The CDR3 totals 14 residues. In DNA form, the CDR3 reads TGCGCCAGCAGCCACCATACAGGCCGCTACGAGCAGTACTTC. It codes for CASSHHTGRYEQYF.

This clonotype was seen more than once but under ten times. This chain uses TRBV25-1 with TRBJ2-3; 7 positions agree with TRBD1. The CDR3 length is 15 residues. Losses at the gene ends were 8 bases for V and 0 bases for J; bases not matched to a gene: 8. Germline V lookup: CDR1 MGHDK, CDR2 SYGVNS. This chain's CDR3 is CASCPGQTSTDTQYF. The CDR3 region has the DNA TGTGCCAGCTGCCCGGGACAGACTAGCACAGATACGCAGTATTTT.

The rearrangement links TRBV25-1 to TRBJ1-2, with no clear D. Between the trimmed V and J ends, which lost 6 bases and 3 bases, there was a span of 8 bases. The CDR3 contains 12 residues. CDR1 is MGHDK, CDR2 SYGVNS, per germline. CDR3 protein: CASSLRDYGYTF. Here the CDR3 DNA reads TGTGCCAGCAGCCTGCGGGACTATGGCTACACCTTC.

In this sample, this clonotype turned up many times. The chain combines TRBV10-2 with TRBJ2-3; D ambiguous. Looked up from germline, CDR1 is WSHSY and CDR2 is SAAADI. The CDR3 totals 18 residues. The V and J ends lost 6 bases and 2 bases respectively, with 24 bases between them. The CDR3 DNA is TGCGCCAGCAGGAAAGGATTGGCCTCGTTTGGGTTCACAGATACGCAGTATTTT. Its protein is CASRKGLASFGFTDTQYF.

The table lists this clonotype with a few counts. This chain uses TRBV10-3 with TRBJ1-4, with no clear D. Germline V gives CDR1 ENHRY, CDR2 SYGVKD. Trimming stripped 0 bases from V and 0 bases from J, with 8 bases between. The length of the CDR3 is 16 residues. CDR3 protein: CAISESMGTTNEKLFF. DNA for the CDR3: TGTGCCATCAGTGAGTCGATGGGGACAACTAATGAAAAACTGTTTTTT.

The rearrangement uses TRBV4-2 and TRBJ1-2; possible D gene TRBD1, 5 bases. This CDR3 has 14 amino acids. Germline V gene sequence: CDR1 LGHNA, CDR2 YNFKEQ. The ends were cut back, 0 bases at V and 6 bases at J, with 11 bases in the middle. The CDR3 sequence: CASSQDQGSNGYTF. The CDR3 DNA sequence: TGTGCCAGCAGCCAAGACCAGGGATCGAATGGCTACACCTTC.

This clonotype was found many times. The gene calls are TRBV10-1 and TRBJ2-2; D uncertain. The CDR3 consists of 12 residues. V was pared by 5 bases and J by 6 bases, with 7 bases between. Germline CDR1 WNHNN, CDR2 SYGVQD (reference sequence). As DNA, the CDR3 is TGCGCCAGCAGTTTTCTCTCCGGGGAGCTGTTTTTT. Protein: CASSFLSGELFF.

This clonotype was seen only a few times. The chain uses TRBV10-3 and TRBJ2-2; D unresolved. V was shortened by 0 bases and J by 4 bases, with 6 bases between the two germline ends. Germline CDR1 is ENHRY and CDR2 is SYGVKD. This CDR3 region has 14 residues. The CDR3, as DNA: TGTGCCATCAGTGAGTCATCAGCCACCGGGGAGCTGTTTTTT. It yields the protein CAISESSATGELFF.

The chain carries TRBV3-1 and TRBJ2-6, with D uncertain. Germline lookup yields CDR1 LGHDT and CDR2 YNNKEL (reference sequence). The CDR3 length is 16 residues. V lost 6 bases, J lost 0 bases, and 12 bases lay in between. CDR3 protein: CASSRLMGSGANVLTF. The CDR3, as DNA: TGTGCCAGCAGTCGACTTATGGGCTCTGGGGCCAACGTCCTGACTTTC.

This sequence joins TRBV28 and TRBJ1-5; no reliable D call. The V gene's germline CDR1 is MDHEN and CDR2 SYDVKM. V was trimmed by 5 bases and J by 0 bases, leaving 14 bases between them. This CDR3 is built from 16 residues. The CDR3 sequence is CASSPIQLYSNQPQHF. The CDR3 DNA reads TGTGCCAGCAGTCCAATACAGTTATATAGCAATCAGCCCCAGCATTTT.

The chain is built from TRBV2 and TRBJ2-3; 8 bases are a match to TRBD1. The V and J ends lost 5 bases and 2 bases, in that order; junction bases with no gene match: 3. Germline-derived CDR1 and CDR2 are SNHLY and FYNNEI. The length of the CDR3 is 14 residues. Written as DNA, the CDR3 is TGTGCCAGCAGTAGGACAGGGTTCACAGATACGCAGTATTTT. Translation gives CASSRTGFTDTQYF.

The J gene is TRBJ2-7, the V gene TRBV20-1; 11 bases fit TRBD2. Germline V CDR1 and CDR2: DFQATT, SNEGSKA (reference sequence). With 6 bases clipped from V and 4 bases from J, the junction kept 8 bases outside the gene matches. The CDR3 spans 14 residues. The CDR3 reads CSAYSGTSGYEQYF. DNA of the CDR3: TGCAGTGCCTACTCCGGGACTAGCGGATACGAGCAGTACTTC.

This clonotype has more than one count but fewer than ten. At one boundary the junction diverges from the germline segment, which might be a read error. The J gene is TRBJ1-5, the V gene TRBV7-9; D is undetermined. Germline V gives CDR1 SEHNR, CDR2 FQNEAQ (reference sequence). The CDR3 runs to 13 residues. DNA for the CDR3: TGTGCCACCAGCGATTTGAGGAATCAGCCCCAGCATTTT. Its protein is CATSDLRNQPQHF. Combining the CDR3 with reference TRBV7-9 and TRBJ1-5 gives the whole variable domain DTGVSQNPRHKITKRGQNVTFRCDPISEHNRLYWYRQTLGQGPEFLTYFQNEAQLEKSRLLSDRFSAERPKGSFSTLEIQRTEQGDSAMYLCATSDLRNQPQHFGDGTRLSIL.